The 9 T cell receptor beta chains below come from one sample, sequenced in a study of T cells in women clearing cervical HPV infection. TCRdb's copy holds only in-frame clones and misses some; the assay was immunoSEQ multiplex PCR. The record lists about 33,000 clones, of which the ten most abundant hold about 1.5%. Material: blood buffy coat. The receptors were gathered from a woman aged 18 to 75 with a cervical HPV16 infection that either progressed to CIN3+ or cleared (not recorded which).

Concerning this clone itself: Read sequence stops 3 residues before the CDR3 end, and the germline J gene provides the missing end. The chain couples TRBV30 to TRBJ2-2; D may be TRBD1 (6 bases). The length of the CDR3 is 11 residues. CDR1 and CDR2 (germline): GTSNPN, SVGIG (reference sequence). The covered CDR3 bases are TGTGCCTACAGGGCTGAGGAAAAG. It specifies CAYRAEEK. In full, the CDR3 is CAYRAEEKLFF. The complete variable domain, with remaining parts taken from reference TRBV30 and TRBJ2-2, reads SQTIHQWPATLVQPVGSPLSLECTVEGTSNPNLYWYRQAAGRGLQLLFYSVGIGQISSEVPQNLSASRPQDRQFILSSKKLLLSDSGFYLCAYRAEEKLFFGEGSRLTVL.

A word on this clone: The read falls 3 residues short of the CDR3 end, and the missing part is taken from the germline J gene. The chain recombines TRBV20-1 with TRBJ1-2, with a possible D match to TRBD1 (5 bases). V was shortened by 6 bases and J by 3 bases, with 14 bases between the two germline ends. The CDR3 is made up of 13 amino acids. Germline V gene data show CDR1 as DFQATT and CDR2 as SNEGSKA (reference sequence). The DNA read from the CDR3 is TGCAGTGCCACTCATCCGGGGGACTATGGC. Encoded protein: CSATHPGDYG. The CDR3 in its entirety is CSATHPGDYGYTF.

With regard to this clone: From the germline J gene comes the end of the CDR3, since the read stops 3 residues before it. The chain links TRBV18 to TRBJ2-3; 9 nucleotides line up with TRBD1. Germline values: CDR1 KGHSH, CDR2 LQKENI. Germline trimming cut 3 bases from V and 4 bases from J; bases unmatched to any gene: 11. The CDR3 length is 17 residues. CDR3 DNA (partial): TGTGCCAGCTCACCTGCTCTAGGACAGGGGCCCCCAGATACG. Protein: CASSPALGQGPPDT. From start to end, the CDR3 is CASSPALGQGPPDTQYF.

Of note for this clone: The observed sequence ends 3 residues before the CDR3 terminus, with the missing tail filled in from the germline J gene. V is TRBV28 and J is TRBJ2-7; D gene uncertain. This CDR3 contains 12 residues. V shed 6 bases and J shed 1 base, with 7 bases lying between them. CDR1 is MDHEN, CDR2 SYDVKM, per germline. The CDR3 spells CASSYLSYEQYF. The DNA read from the CDR3 is TGTGCCAGCAGCTATCTTTCCTACGAG.

Remarks on this clone: Sequencing ends 3 residues short of the CDR3 end; the germline J gene provides the rest. This sequence joins TRBV5-5 and TRBJ2-2; unclear D gene. Germline V gene data show CDR1 as SGHKS and CDR2 as YYEKEE (reference sequence). This CDR3 is built from 14 residues. CDR3 in amino acids: CASSESSYNSPLFF. The CDR3 DNA, read in part, is TGTGCCAGCAGCGAGAGCTCCTATAATTCACCG.

In regard to this clone: The CDR3 extends 3 residues past the end of the read, so its final part is completed from the germline J gene. The chain has TRBV14 and TRBJ2-3, with 8 bases lining up with TRBD2. V lost 1 base to trimming and J lost 4 bases; unmatched junction nucleotides: 10. The CDR3 runs 17 residues. The germline V gene encodes CDR1 SGHDN and CDR2 FVKESK. CDR3 DNA (partial): TGTGCCAGCAGCCAAGTCGGCCCACGGGGGGGCCCAGATACG. It encodes CASSQVGPRGGPDT. The full CDR3 is CASSQVGPRGGPDTQYF.

Comment on this clone: The read ends 3 residues early relative to the CDR3; the germline J gene fills the gap. This chain uses TRBV18 with TRBJ2-3, with TRBD2 identical over 12 bases. The CDR3 totals 16 residues. Germline CDR1 reads KGHSH; CDR2 reads LQKENI. The CDR3 is CASSPIASGGAQTQYF. CDR3 bases read: TGTGCCAGCTCACCAATCGCTAGCGGGGGGGCTCAGACG.

As for this clone: The read comes to an end 3 residues before the CDR3 does, leaving the germline J gene to fill in the end. The V gene is TRBV28, the J gene TRBJ2-7; 7 bases map to TRBD2. Unmatched junction bases numbered 6, after V lost 0 bases and J lost 1 base. This CDR3 is built from 16 residues. Germline-derived CDR1 and CDR2 are MDHEN and SYDVKM. CDR3 sequence reads: CASSLWGRGGSYEQYF. The CDR3 DNA, read in part, is TGTGCCAGCAGTTTATGGGGCCGGGGAGGGTCCTACGAG.

This clone is medium-sized (0.01 to 0.1%) by frequency. The CDR3 end falls 3 residues outside the read, so it is completed with the germline J gene. V and J are TRBV20-1 and TRBJ2-2; no definite D call. The CDR3 totals 13 residues. Per germline, CDR1 DFQATT and CDR2 SNEGSKA (reference sequence). V dropped 3 bases and J dropped 2 bases, with 7 bases sitting between them. CDR3 region: CSARWANTGELFF. Incomplete CDR3 DNA: TGCAGTGCTAGGTGGGCCAACACCGGGGAG.